This T cell receptor (beta chain) was captured in a study of T-cell reconstitution after alpha-beta-depleted transplantation in children. Study results and limitations: There were reportedly several hundred expanded graft clones from which alpha-beta T cells came about two months after transplant.

Germline values: CDR1 DFQATT, CDR2 SNEGSKA (reference sequence). There are 14 residues in the CDR3. With 5 bases removed from V and 5 bases from J, the gap between germline ends came to 17 bases. It was with unique molecular identifiers that the TCRbeta library was prepared. TCRdb used MiXCR to reprocess the PCR reads, holding one entry per CDR3 protein. The table includes fewer than 350,000 distinct CDR3 sequences, 11% detected once. Many counts were recorded for this clonotype. The antigen remains unidentified. This sample comprised peripheral blood, obtained 180 days after TCRalphabeta/CD19-depleted stem cell transplant. The origin of this receptor is a male patient under 10 years old who had a stem cell transplant for chronic granulomatous disease, so the T cells may come from the graft donor. The V gene is TRBV20-1, the J gene TRBJ2-3; the D gene is possibly TRBD2 (7 bases). The CDR3 nucleotides are TGCAGTGCTCGGAGTGGCGGGGGCGAAGATACGCAGTATTTT. Translated: CSARSGGGEDTQYF.